Shown below are 10 T cell receptor beta chains from a single sample sequenced in a study of regulatory T cells in long-lasting Graves disease. Arm-PCR of CDR3 regions with iRepertoire HTBI primers generated TCR beta libraries. Using its own MiXCR run on the multiplex PCR reads, TCRdb lists one record per CDR3 protein. Of 420,000 or so distinct CDR3 sequences in the sample, about a sixth are singletons; the top ten hold roughly 23%. Time point here: newly diagnosed GD, antithyroid drugs for less than 3 months. PBMC RNA served as the TCR library source. These data were likewise used in another study, on T cells in Graves' hyperthyroidism and ophthalmopathy.

Specimen: peripheral blood mononuclear cells (PBMCs), collected at new diagnosis, from a patient treated with antithyroid drugs. The origin of the receptors is a young woman with Graves disease.

The table lists this clonotype with many counts. The gene calls are TRBV5-6 and TRBJ2-3; 7 nucleotides match TRBD1. The V gene's germline CDR1 is SGHDT and CDR2 YYEEEE. The CDR3 spans 16 residues. V shed 4 bases and J 0 bases; nucleotides not matched to a gene: 8. The CDR3 coding sequence is TGTGCCAGCAGCCCGGCAGGGGGTTCCAGCACAGATACGCAGTATTTT. This gives the protein CASSPAGGSSTDTQYF.

This rearrangement joins TRBV2 to TRBJ2-1, with D perhaps TRBD2 (6 bases). From germline, CDR1 is SNHLY and CDR2 FYNNEI. CDR3 length: 16 residues. Deletions cut 10 bases from V and 2 bases from J, with 21 bases between. This chain's CDR3 is CATKLEGGGAYNEQFF. CDR3 bases: TGTGCCACCAAGCTGGAGGGAGGCGGGGCCTACAATGAGCAGTTCTTC.

This clonotype has a count of ten or more. The chain links TRBV3-1 to TRBJ2-7, with 7 nucleotides matching TRBD1. CDR1 and CDR2 (germline): LGHDT, YNNKEL (reference sequence). The CDR3 is made up of 15 amino acids. With V trimmed by 4 bases and J by 3 bases, 9 bases remained unmatched. This CDR3 is CASSPGWDSYYEQYF. As DNA, the CDR3 is TGTGCCAGCAGCCCCGGATGGGACAGCTACTACGAGCAGTACTTC.

This sequence joins TRBV6-9 and TRBJ2-3; 11 bases are shared with TRBD2. The trim removed 4 bases at V and 4 bases at J, leaving 10 bases unmatched. CDR1 MNHGY and CDR2 SVAAGI come from the germline V gene. The CDR3 contains 17 residues. CDR3 loop: CASSFTLLAGAPDTQYF. The CDR3 bases are TGTGCCAGCAGTTTCACCCTACTAGCGGGAGCCCCAGATACGCAGTATTTT.

The chain is built from TRBV19 and TRBJ2-3; 7 bases line up with TRBD1. V dropped 5 bases and J dropped 6; count of bases not matched to a gene: 11. Germline assignment: CDR1 LNHDA and CDR2 SQIVND (reference sequence). The CDR3 is 15 amino acids. In DNA form, the CDR3 reads TGTGCCAGTAGTTCCCGAAGACAGGGCCGGGATACGCAGTATTTT. It codes for CASSSRRQGRDTQYF.

This clonotype was seen more than once but under ten times. The chain recombines TRBV28 with TRBJ1-4, with 10 bases identical to TRBD1. J lost 1 base, V lost 6 bases, and 2 bases had no gene match. Germline-derived CDR1 and CDR2 are MDHEN and SYDVKM. There are 15 residues in the CDR3. The CDR3: CASRRTGGTNEKLFF. For the CDR3, the DNA is TGTGCCAGCAGAAGGACAGGGGGAACTAATGAAAAACTGTTTTTT. Full variable domain (missing parts from reference TRBV28 and TRBJ1-4): DVKVTQSSRYLVKRTGEKVFLECVQDMDHENMFWYRQDPGLGLRLIYFSYDVKMKEKGDIPEGYSVSREKKERFSLILESASTNQTSMYLCASRRTGGTNEKLFFGSGTQLSVL.

This clonotype has ten or more counts. Here the CDR3 DNA reads TGTGCCAGCAGCTTAGTGACAGAGGGAGTATACTTC. Residues: CASSLVTEGVYF. V is TRBV11-2 and J is TRBJ2-7, with D perhaps TRBD1 or TRBD2 (5 bases each). Per the germline V gene, CDR1 is SGHAT and CDR2 is FQNNGV. The CDR3 spans 12 residues. V was cut by 1 base and J by 13 bases, with 14 bases left in between.

This clonotype showed up just a few times. The rearrangement joins TRBV18 to TRBJ2-1; 11 bases align to TRBD2. CDR3 length: 15 residues. In germline, CDR1 is KGHSH, CDR2 LQKENI. Trimming took 6 bases from V and 5 from J; bases not matched to a gene: 6. CDR3 region: CASSLAGGSDNEQFF. CDR3 nucleotides: TGTGCCAGCTCGCTAGCGGGAGGTTCTGACAATGAGCAGTTCTTC.

The chain recombines TRBV7-8 with TRBJ2-1; TRBD1 matches at 7 bases. This CDR3 region has 14 residues. The germline V gene encodes CDR1 SGHVS and CDR2 FQNEAQ. J lost 9 bases, V lost 3 bases, and 8 bases had no gene match. As DNA, the CDR3 is TGTGCCAGCAGCTTCGGAACAGGGGTCATTGAGCAGTTCTTC. Its protein product is CASSFGTGVIEQFF.

A few counts support this clonotype. The chain is built from TRBV7-2 and TRBJ2-1; 10 nucleotides align to TRBD2. The CDR3 runs to 16 residues. The germline gives CDR1 SGHTA, CDR2 FQGNSA. Trimming took 0 bases from V and 10 from J; bases not matched to a gene: 9. CDR3 in amino acids: CASSLALSGRAGEQFF. CDR3 nucleotide sequence: TGTGCCAGCAGCTTAGCGCTGAGCGGGAGGGCCGGGGAGCAGTTCTTC.